Presented here are 13 T cell receptor beta chains from one specimen sequenced in a study of blood T cells in healthy people across ages (dated by TCRdb to between 2015 and 2017). Library generation was performed with 5' RACE. Sequencing was carried out with an Illumina HiSeq 2500. A second roughly 7 to 11 cycle PCR used a sample-barcoded 5' primer and a J-beta primer mix. Through fastp at Q25 and MiXCR, TCRdb rebuilt clones from the public reads, retaining in-frame beta chains. Each CDR3 protein appears once, grouped with its most common genes and DNA. For this sample there are around 870,000 distinct CDR3 sequences; less than 35% appear just once. In total, the top ten clones hold 15% to 20% of the sample. Material for sequencing was blood. These receptors originate from a woman older than 75 in good health.

With respect to this clonotype: A read error may explain this, as a much larger clone is one base away. The genes are TRBV3-1 and TRBJ2-5; D is unclear. The germline gives CDR1 LGHDT, CDR2 YNNKEL (reference sequence). The CDR3 runs 14 residues. CDR3 coding DNA: TGTGCCAGCAGCCAAGAGAACAGTCAAGAGGCCCAGTACTTC. It codes for CASSQENSQEAQYF.

This clonotype was counted ten times or more. The chain uses TRBV5-6 and TRBJ2-7, with TRBD1 as a possible D gene (6 bases). The CDR3 contains 14 residues. Germline-derived CDR1 and CDR2 are SGHDT and YYEEEE. The V end was cut by 2 bases, the J end by 3 bases, with 12 bases between. The CDR3 DNA sequence: TGTGCCAGCAGCTTAAGAGACAGGTACTACGAGCAGTACTTC. Protein product: CASSLRDRYYEQYF.

The chain links TRBV7-2 to TRBJ1-2; 9 bases map to TRBD1. V dropped 5 bases and J dropped 1; count of bases not matched to a gene: 5. CDR3 length equals 15 residues. Germline CDR1 and CDR2: SGHTA and FQGNSA. CDR3 in DNA: TGTGCCAGCAGCGCTCTGGACAGGGGTAACTATGGCTACACCTTC. Amino acids: CASSALDRGNYGYTF.

This clonotype was recorded at least ten times. The chain has TRBV20-1 and TRBJ2-5, with D possibly TRBD2 on 5 matching bases. This CDR3 has 11 amino acids. Germline V gene lookup returns CDR1 DFQATT and CDR2 SNEGSKA (reference sequence). V lost 6 bases and J lost 5, with 10 bases in between. The CDR3 DNA reads TGCAGTGCCGGGTCGGGGGAGACCCAGTACTTC. Its translation is CSAGSGETQYF.

Many counts were recorded for this clonotype. The chain uses TRBV29-1 and TRBJ1-2, with D perhaps matching TRBD1 (5 bases). Germline-derived CDR1 and CDR2 are SQVTM and ANQGSEA. The CDR3 length is 14 residues. V lost 7 bases, J lost 7 bases, and 22 bases lay in between. CDR3 sequence (DNA): TGCAGCGGGGACCTGGTCGGCGTTGGGGGTGGCTACACCTTC. Translating it yields CSGDLVGVGGGYTF. The whole variable domain, remainder taken from reference TRBV29-1 and TRBJ1-2, is SAVISQKPSRDICQRGTSLTIQCQVDSQVTMMFWYRQQPGQSLTLIATANQGSEATYESGFVIDKFPISRPNLTFSTLTVSNMSPEDSSIYLCSGDLVGVGGGYTFGSGTRLTVV.

This rearrangement joins TRBV20-1 to TRBJ1-2; 7 nucleotides match TRBD1. The V gene's germline CDR1 is DFQATT and CDR2 SNEGSKA (reference sequence). After removal of 3 bases from V and 4 bases from J, the junction contained 2 bases not matched to a gene. CDR3 length: 12 residues. CDR3 bases: TGCAGTGCTAGCGACAGGGTCTATGGCTACACCTTC. This gives the protein CSASDRVYGYTF.

To note about this clonotype: Compared with germline, one end of the junction differs, possibly owing to a read error. The chain is built from TRBV7-9 and TRBJ1-1; D gene ambiguous. The CDR3 runs 14 residues. Germline V lookup: CDR1 SEHNR, CDR2 FQNEAQ (reference sequence). The CDR3 region is CASSSLDLGAEAFF. The DNA for the CDR3 is TGTGCCAGCAGCTCCCTCGACCTCGGCGCTGAGGCTTTCTTT. Variable domain in full (rest from reference TRBV7-9 and TRBJ1-1): DTGVSQNPRHKITKRGQNVTFRCDPISEHNRLYWYRQTLGQGPEFLTYFQNEAQLEKSRLLSDRFSAERPKGSFSTLEIQRTEQGDSAMYLCASSSLDLGAEAFFGQGTRLTVV.

Turning to this clonotype: A much bigger clone sits one base away, suggesting this may be a read error. The rearrangement joins TRBV12-3 or TRBV12-4 to TRBJ2-1; tentatively, D is TRBD2 (5 bases). The ends were cut back, 1 base at V and 10 bases at J, with 11 bases in the middle. The CDR3 contains 13 residues. In DNA, the CDR3 is TGTGCCAGCAGTTTAGGGGGAGTCTGGGAGCAGTTCTTC. Its protein is CASSLGGVWEQFF.

This clonotype was counted only a few times. Given a much more abundant clone one base away, this may be a read error. The chain has TRBV7-2 and TRBJ2-1; TRBD2 aligns across 13 bases. Germline trimming cut 7 bases from V and 7 bases from J; bases unmatched to any gene: 10. Germline V lookup: CDR1 SGHTA, CDR2 FQGNSA. The CDR3 is 16 amino acids. CDR3 region: CASNYTGLAGINEQFF. The CDR3 nucleotides read TGTGCCAGCAACTACACGGGACTAGCGGGGATAAATGAGCAGTTCTTC.

The V call is TRBV4-1, the J call TRBJ2-4, with D perhaps being TRBD1 or TRBD2 (5 bases each). This CDR3 contains 13 residues. Germline CDR1 reads MGHRA; CDR2 reads YSYEKL. V lost 5 bases to trimming and J lost 13 bases, with 18 bases between them. CDR3 residues: CASSRGPEGEQYF. The CDR3 DNA reads TGCGCCAGCAGCAGGGGACCTGAGGGTGAGCAGTACTTC.

This chain uses TRBV5-5 with TRBJ1-2; no clear D gene. The CDR3 has 15 residues. Germline lookup yields CDR1 SGHKS and CDR2 YYEKEE (reference sequence). Deletions cut 1 base from V and 4 bases from J, with 14 bases between. The CDR3 protein is CASSLTVAWGYGYTF. The CDR3 region has the DNA TGTGCCAGCAGCTTGACGGTAGCTTGGGGCTATGGCTACACCTTC. The variable domain in full, with the rest retrieved from reference TRBV5-5 and TRBJ1-2, is DAGVTQSPTHLIKTRGQQVTLRCSPISGHKSVSWYQQVLGQGPQFIFQYYEKEERGRGNFPDRFSARQFPNYSSELNVNALLLGDSALYLCASSLTVAWGYGYTFGSGTRLTVV.

This clonotype has ten or more counts. Here the CDR3 DNA reads TGTGCCAGCAGCACTGTAGCGGCGAGGGGAGATACGCAGTATTTT. This codes for CASSTVAARGDTQYF. The rearrangement links TRBV7-2 to TRBJ2-3, with D possibly being TRBD2 (6 bases). With 5 bases removed from V and 5 bases from J, the gap between germline ends came to 17 bases. Per germline, CDR1 SGHTA and CDR2 FQGNSA. This CDR3 region has 15 residues.

This clonotype showed up just a few times. Compared with germline, one end of the junction differs, possibly owing to a read error. The chain joins TRBV28 to TRBJ2-5; 8 bases map to TRBD1. Germline V gene sequence: CDR1 MDHEN, CDR2 SYDVKM. This CDR3 is built from 14 residues. The CDR3 region is CACRGTAQGGTQYF. As DNA, the CDR3 is TGTGCCTGCAGGGGGACTGCACAGGGGGGGACCCAGTACTTC.